Listed here are 27 T cell receptor beta chains from one sample, sequenced in a study of response to subunit inactivated influenza vaccine. A single record per CDR3 protein comes from TCRdb applying MiXCR to the RT-PCR reads. The sample carries 430,000 or so distinct CDR3 sequences, about a tenth recorded once. This specimen consisted of PBMCs from blood, obtained roughly 47 days after vaccination. Every receptor here comes from a man between 45 and 60 years old who received an inactivated influenza vaccine.

The chain couples TRBV5-1 to TRBJ1-1; 8 bases map to TRBD1. This CDR3 region has 14 residues. The germline gives CDR1 SGHRS, CDR2 YFSETQ. V shed 4 bases and J 4 bases; nucleotides not matched to a gene: 6. CDR3 nucleotides: TGCGCCAGCAGCGTAGAAACAGGGGGCACTGAAGCTTTCTTT. Encoded protein: CASSVETGGTEAFF.

This clonotype has only a few counts. The chain carries TRBV7-2 and TRBJ2-7, with D uncertain. Germline V lookup: CDR1 SGHTA, CDR2 FQGNSA. Trimming took 5 bases from V and 0 from J, leaving 14 bases between them. This CDR3 is built from 15 residues. DNA for the CDR3: TGTGCCAGCAGCAGAGTGGCGGCTAGCTCCTACGAGCAGTACTTC. This encodes CASSRVAASSYEQYF. Full variable domain (missing parts from reference TRBV7-2 and TRBJ2-7): GAGVSQSPSNKVTEKGKDVELRCDPISGHTALYWYRQSLGQGLEFLIYFQGNSAPDKSGLPSDRFSAERTGGSVSTLTIQRTQQEDSAVYLCASSRVAASSYEQYFGPGTRLTVT.

The chain couples TRBV7-2 to TRBJ2-3; 8 nucleotides align to TRBD2. The CDR3 extends over 15 amino acids. Germline values: CDR1 SGHTA, CDR2 FQGNSA. J gave up 2 bases and V 4 bases, and 5 bases lay outside the gene matches. CDR3 coding DNA: TGTGCCAGCAGCTCCGGGGGGGTGGCCACAGATACGCAGTATTTT. Protein: CASSSGGVATDTQYF.

The CDR3 DNA sequence: TGCGCCAGCAGCCAAGCAGCGGACTCAGATGAAAAACTGTTTTTT. Its translation: CASSQAADSDEKLFF. The chain has TRBV4-3 and TRBJ1-4; D ambiguous. CDR1 LGHNA and CDR2 YSLEER come from the germline V gene. This CDR3 is built from 15 residues. V was trimmed by 1 base and J by 6 bases, leaving 12 bases between them.

This clonotype has only a few counts. This chain uses TRBV7-9 with TRBJ2-5; possibly TRBD1 for D (5 bases). Germline-derived CDR1 and CDR2 are SEHNR and FQNEAQ (reference sequence). Trimming left V 3 bases short and J 3 bases short, with 17 bases between. The CDR3 runs to 16 residues. The CDR3 loop reads CASSFTTGAGEETQYF. CDR3 DNA: TGTGCCAGCAGCTTTACTACAGGAGCCGGCGAAGAGACCCAGTACTTC. Based on the CDR3 plus reference TRBV7-9 and TRBJ2-5, the full variable domain is DTGVSQNPRHKITKRGQNVTFRCDPISEHNRLYWYRQTLGQGPEFLTYFQNEAQLEKSRLLSDRFSAERPKGSFSTLEIQRTEQGDSAMYLCASSFTTGAGEETQYFGPGTRLLVL.

J is TRBJ2-1 and V is TRBV6-2 or TRBV6-3; 11 bases line up with TRBD2. The length of the CDR3 is 21 residues. Germline V gene lookup returns CDR1 MNHEY and CDR2 SVGEGT. V lost 2 bases, J lost 9 bases, and 24 bases stayed unmatched. The CDR3 spells CASSYGPVGEGSSGRAGEQFF. The CDR3 DNA reads TGTGCCAGCAGTTACGGGCCAGTAGGGGAAGGGAGTAGCGGGAGGGCGGGTGAGCAGTTCTTC.

This clonotype appeared a few times. The chain couples TRBV20-1 to TRBJ2-1; D unclear. The V end was cut by 5 bases, the J end by 9 bases, with 11 bases between. Per germline, CDR1 DFQATT and CDR2 SNEGSKA (reference sequence). The CDR3 contains 11 residues. The CDR3 is CSAGRPFEQFF. The CDR3 DNA is TGCAGTGCTGGACGTCCGTTTGAGCAGTTCTTC.

This clonotype was counted a few times. V and J are TRBV6-6 and TRBJ1-5; 11 bases map to TRBD1. J lost 9 bases, V lost 10 bases, and 8 bases had no gene match. This CDR3 region has 13 residues. Per the germline V gene, CDR1 is MNHNY and CDR2 is SVGAGI (reference sequence). CDR3 residues: CATAGQGGPPQHF. The CDR3 coding sequence is TGTGCCACCGCGGGACAGGGGGGTCCGCCCCAGCATTTT.

The table lists this clonotype with a few counts. The V and J genes are TRBV4-1 and TRBJ1-2, with a possible D match to TRBD1 (5 bases). Trimming left V 4 bases short and J 9 bases short, with 15 bases between. From germline, CDR1 is MGHRA and CDR2 YSYEKL. The CDR3 loop spans 13 amino acids. The CDR3 nucleotides read TGCGCCAGCAGCCCAGACAGCCTAAATCGCTACACCTTC. It translates to CASSPDSLNRYTF.

V usage is TRBV20-1 and J usage is TRBJ2-7, with TRBD1 as a possible D gene (5 bases). Germline CDR1 is DFQATT and CDR2 is SNEGSKA (reference sequence). V lost 3 bases to trimming and J lost 3 bases, with 9 bases between them. This CDR3 contains 12 residues. CDR3 sequence reads: CSASRQNYEQYF. CDR3 nucleotide sequence: TGCAGTGCTAGCCGACAGAACTACGAGCAGTACTTC.

This clonotype showed up just a few times. This chain uses TRBV12-3 or TRBV12-4 with TRBJ1-5; TRBD1 aligns across 7 bases. The CDR3 covers 15 residues. Germline trimming cut 6 bases from V and 3 bases from J; bases unmatched to any gene: 8. As DNA, the CDR3 is TGTGCCAGCAGCGCACAGGGGACCTCCAATCAGCCCCAGCATTTT. The encoded protein is CASSAQGTSNQPQHF.

This clonotype has more than one count but fewer than ten. The chain recombines TRBV5-1 with TRBJ2-1; 12 bases match TRBD2. This CDR3 is 17 amino acids long. CDR1 is SGHRS, CDR2 YFSETQ, per germline. V lost 0 bases and J lost 9; bases outside the gene matches: 10. The CDR3 DNA sequence: TGCGCCAGCAGCTTGGCGGCTAGCGGGAGGGATAGGGGTGAGCAGTTCTTC. This codes for CASSLAASGRDRGEQFF.

The CDR3 loop is CASSFVLGNTEAFF. In nucleotides, the CDR3 is TGTGCCAGCAGTTTTGTCCTGGGGAACACTGAAGCTTTCTTT. The chain joins TRBV27 to TRBJ1-1, with D unclear. V lost 3 bases, J lost 1 base, and 9 bases lay in between. Germline CDR1 is MNHEY and CDR2 is SMNVEV (reference sequence). The CDR3 extends over 14 amino acids.

This clonotype was detected a few times. The chain combines TRBV29-1 with TRBJ1-1; unclear D gene. Trimming took 6 bases from V and 0 from J, leaving 14 bases between them. This CDR3 contains 14 residues. Germline CDR1 SQVTM, CDR2 ANQGSEA. The CDR3 sequence is CSVTPLVLNTEAFF. CDR3 bases: TGCAGCGTCACCCCCCTAGTATTGAACACTGAAGCTTTCTTT.

This clonotype has just a few counts. The gene calls are TRBV20-1 and TRBJ2-1; 8 bases line up with TRBD1. The CDR3 has 16 amino acids. Losses at the gene ends were 2 bases for V and 3 bases for J; bases not matched to a gene: 9. Germline values: CDR1 DFQATT, CDR2 SNEGSKA (reference sequence). The CDR3: CSARHPTGAVYNEQFF. In nucleotides, the CDR3 is TGCAGTGCTAGACACCCGACAGGGGCCGTCTACAATGAGCAGTTCTTC.

J is TRBJ2-1 and V is TRBV6-2 or TRBV6-3; 13 bases fit TRBD2. Germline CDR1 reads MNHEY; CDR2 reads SVGEGT. V shed 6 bases, J shed 7 bases, and the junction held 12 bases outside the gene matches. The CDR3 sequence is 17 residues long. CDR3 nucleotides: TGTGCCAGCAGCTTACTAGCGGGAGGGCCGAGGCGGAATGAGCAGTTCTTC. Its translation: CASSLLAGGPRRNEQFF.

This clonotype has at least ten counts. This chain uses TRBV20-1 with TRBJ1-1, with D possibly being TRBD1 (6 bases). This CDR3 contains 15 residues. Trimming shortened V by 2 bases and J by 1 base, and 14 bases separated the two germline ends. Germline CDR1 reads DFQATT; CDR2 reads SNEGSKA (reference sequence). The CDR3 is CSARYTGTPNTEAFF. The CDR3 coding sequence is TGCAGTGCTAGATATACGGGGACACCGAACACTGAAGCTTTCTTT.

This clonotype was observed a few times. The V and J genes are TRBV10-3 and TRBJ2-7; 10 bases match TRBD1. There are 18 residues in the CDR3. V shed 0 bases, J shed 1 base, and the junction held 9 bases outside the gene matches. Germline V CDR1 and CDR2: ENHRY, SYGVKD. This CDR3 is CAISESGTGVGASYEQYF. The CDR3 DNA reads as TGTGCCATCAGTGAGTCTGGGACAGGGGTGGGGGCTTCCTACGAGCAGTACTTC.

The gene calls are TRBV27 and TRBJ2-5; D possibly uses TRBD1 or TRBD2 (5 bases each). The CDR3 loop spans 14 amino acids. Germline assignment: CDR1 MNHEY and CDR2 SMNVEV (reference sequence). V was cut by 5 bases and J by 1 base, with 11 bases left in between. In DNA, the CDR3 is TGTGCCAGCAGTCACTGGGGGTTCCAAGAGACCCAGTACTTC. Amino acids: CASSHWGFQETQYF.

The chain is built from TRBV6-2 or TRBV6-3 and TRBJ2-2; 14 positions match TRBD2. With 0 bases clipped from V and 3 bases from J, the junction kept 15 bases outside the gene matches. The CDR3 is 22 amino acids. The germline gives CDR1 MNHEY, CDR2 SVGEGT. The CDR3 loop reads CASSYSKYRGTSGSLDTGELFF. CDR3 DNA sequence: TGTGCCAGCAGTTACTCGAAGTACAGGGGGACTAGCGGGAGTCTCGACACCGGGGAGCTGTTTTTT.

In its sample, this clonotype was seen a few times. The chain links TRBV5-1 to TRBJ2-7; no firm D call. CDR3 length: 13 amino acids. V shed 4 bases and J shed 3 bases, with 11 bases lying between them. Germline V lookup: CDR1 SGHRS, CDR2 YFSETQ. The CDR3 is CASSPRPNYEQYF. The CDR3 coding sequence is TGCGCCAGCAGCCCCCGACCTAACTACGAGCAGTACTTC.

The V call is TRBV12-3 or TRBV12-4, the J call TRBJ2-2; D uncertain. CDR3 length: 13 amino acids. Trimming left V 6 bases short and J 4 bases short, with 9 bases between. The DNA for the CDR3 is TGTGCCAGCAGCCGCCGGGCCACCGGGGAGCTGTTTTTT. This encodes CASSRRATGELFF.

The chain's CDR3 is CATSRGAPYNEQFF. For the CDR3, the DNA is TGTGCCACCAGCAGAGGGGCCCCCTACAATGAGCAGTTCTTC. V is TRBV15 and J is TRBJ2-1; no definite D call. The CDR3 extends over 14 amino acids. Germline V gene sequence: CDR1 LNHNV, CDR2 YYDKDF (reference sequence). V was cut by 1 base and J by 2 bases, with 6 bases left in between.

The chain is built from TRBV2 and TRBJ2-2; possibly TRBD1 or TRBD2 for D (6 bases each). The CDR3 length is 16 residues. The V gene's germline CDR1 is SNHLY and CDR2 FYNNEI. Trimming took off 6 bases at V and 4 bases at J, with 18 bases between the two ends. The chain's CDR3 is CASRGGQGSFTGELFF. For the CDR3, the DNA is TGTGCCAGCAGAGGGGGGCAGGGGAGTTTCACCGGGGAGCTGTTTTTT.

This chain links TRBV3-1 with TRBJ2-3, with D possibly matching TRBD2 (6 bases). The CDR3 totals 15 residues. V shed 0 bases and J shed 3 bases, with 10 bases lying between them. Germline V gene sequence: CDR1 LGHDT, CDR2 YNNKEL (reference sequence). CDR3 nucleotide sequence: TGTGCCAGCAGCCAAGAATCGGGACTGACAGATACGCAGTATTTT. Its translation: CASSQESGLTDTQYF.

The chain joins TRBV27 to TRBJ1-5; D is undetermined. V was trimmed by 4 bases and J by 1 base, leaving 17 bases between them. The CDR3 totals 17 residues. Germline V gene lookup returns CDR1 MNHEY and CDR2 SMNVEV (reference sequence). CDR3: CASSSEHQDKSNQPQHF. The CDR3 nucleotides are TGTGCCAGCAGTTCGGAACATCAAGACAAGAGCAATCAGCCCCAGCATTTT.

This chain links TRBV6-1 with TRBJ2-7; 7 nucleotides line up with TRBD2. V was clipped by 4 bases and J by 3 bases; unmatched bases: 6. Germline V gene data show CDR1 as MNHNS and CDR2 as SASEGT. This CDR3 is 14 amino acids long. CDR3 amino acids: CASSALARDYEQYF. For the CDR3, the DNA is TGTGCCAGCAGTGCACTAGCGAGAGACTACGAGCAGTACTTC.